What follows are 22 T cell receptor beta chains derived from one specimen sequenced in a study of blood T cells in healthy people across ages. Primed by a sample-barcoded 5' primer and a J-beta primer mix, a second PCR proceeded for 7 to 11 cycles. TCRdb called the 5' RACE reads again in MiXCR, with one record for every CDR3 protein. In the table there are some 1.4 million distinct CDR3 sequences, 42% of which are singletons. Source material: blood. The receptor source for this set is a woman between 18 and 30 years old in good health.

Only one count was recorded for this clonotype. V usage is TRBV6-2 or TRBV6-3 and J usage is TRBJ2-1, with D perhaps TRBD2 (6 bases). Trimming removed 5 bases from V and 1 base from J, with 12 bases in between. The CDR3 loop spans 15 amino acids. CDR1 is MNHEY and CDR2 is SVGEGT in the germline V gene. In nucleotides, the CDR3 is TGTGCCAGCAGTCACAGCGGGTTGTCCTACAATGAGCAGTTCTTC. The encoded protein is CASSHSGLSYNEQFF.

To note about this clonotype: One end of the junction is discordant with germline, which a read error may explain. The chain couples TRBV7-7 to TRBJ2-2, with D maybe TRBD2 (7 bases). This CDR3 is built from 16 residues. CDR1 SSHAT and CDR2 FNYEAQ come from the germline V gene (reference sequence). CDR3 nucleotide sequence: TGTGCTAGCAGCCCAGGCGGGGGCGCGAACACCGGGGAGCTGTTTTTT. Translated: CASSPGGGANTGELFF.

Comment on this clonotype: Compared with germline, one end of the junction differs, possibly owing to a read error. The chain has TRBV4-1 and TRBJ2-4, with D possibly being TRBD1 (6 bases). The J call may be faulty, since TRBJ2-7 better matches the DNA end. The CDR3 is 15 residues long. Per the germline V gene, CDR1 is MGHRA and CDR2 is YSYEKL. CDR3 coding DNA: TGCGACAGCAGCCAAGTAGAACAGGGTACCTACGAGCAGTACTTC. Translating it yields CDSSQVEQGTYEQYF.

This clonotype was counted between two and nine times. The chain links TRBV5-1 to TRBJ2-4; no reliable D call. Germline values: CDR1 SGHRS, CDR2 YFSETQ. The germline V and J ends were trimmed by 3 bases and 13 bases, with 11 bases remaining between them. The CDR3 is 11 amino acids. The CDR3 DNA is TGCGCCAGCAGCTCTGCCCACCAGCAGTACTTC. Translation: CASSSAHQQYF.

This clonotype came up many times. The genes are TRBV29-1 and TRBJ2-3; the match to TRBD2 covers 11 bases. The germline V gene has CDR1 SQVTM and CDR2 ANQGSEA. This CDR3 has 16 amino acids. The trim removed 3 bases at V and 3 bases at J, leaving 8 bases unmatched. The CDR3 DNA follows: TGCAGCGTTGACGGGGGACTAGCGGACGCAACAGATACGCAGTATTTT. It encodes CSVDGGLADATDTQYF.

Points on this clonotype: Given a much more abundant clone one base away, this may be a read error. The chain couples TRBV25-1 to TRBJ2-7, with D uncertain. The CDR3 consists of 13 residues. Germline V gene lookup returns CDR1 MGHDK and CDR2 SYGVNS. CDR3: CASSRTVSDEQYF. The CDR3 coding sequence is TGTGCCAGCAGTCGAACAGTCTCCGACGAGCAGTACTTC.

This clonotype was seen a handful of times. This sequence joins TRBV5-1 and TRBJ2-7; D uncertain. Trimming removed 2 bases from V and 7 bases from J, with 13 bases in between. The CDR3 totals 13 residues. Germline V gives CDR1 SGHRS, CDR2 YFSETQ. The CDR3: CASSLAATWEQYF. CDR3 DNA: TGCGCCAGCAGCTTAGCAGCCACCTGGGAGCAGTACTTC.

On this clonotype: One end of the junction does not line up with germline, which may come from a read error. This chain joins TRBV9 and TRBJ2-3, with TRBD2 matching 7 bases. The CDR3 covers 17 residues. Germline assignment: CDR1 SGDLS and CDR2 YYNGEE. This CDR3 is CASSVVGGRAPGDTRYF. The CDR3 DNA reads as TGTGCCAGCAGCGTAGTAGGAGGGAGGGCCCCAGGAGATACGCGGTATTTT.

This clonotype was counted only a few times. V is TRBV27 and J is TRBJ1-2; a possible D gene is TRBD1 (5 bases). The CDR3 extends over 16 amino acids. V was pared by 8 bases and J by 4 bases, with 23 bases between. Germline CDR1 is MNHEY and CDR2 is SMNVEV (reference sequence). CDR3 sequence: CASARPYSTGGYGYTF. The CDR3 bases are TGTGCCAGCGCCAGACCTTATTCAACAGGCGGCTATGGCTACACCTTC.

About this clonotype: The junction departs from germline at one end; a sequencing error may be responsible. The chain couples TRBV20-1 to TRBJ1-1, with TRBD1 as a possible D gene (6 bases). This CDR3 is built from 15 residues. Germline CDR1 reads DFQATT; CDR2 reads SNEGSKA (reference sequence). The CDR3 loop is CSARESPGQNTEAFF. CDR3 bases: TGCAGTGCTAGAGAGAGCCCCGGACAGAACACTGAGGCTTTCTTT.

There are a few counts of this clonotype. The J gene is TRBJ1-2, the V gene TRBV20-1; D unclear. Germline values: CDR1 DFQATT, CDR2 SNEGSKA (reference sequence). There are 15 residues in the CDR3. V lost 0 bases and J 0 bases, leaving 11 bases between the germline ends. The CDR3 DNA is TGCAGTGCTAGAGACGATGGGATAGCTAACTATGGCTACACCTTC. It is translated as CSARDDGIANYGYTF.

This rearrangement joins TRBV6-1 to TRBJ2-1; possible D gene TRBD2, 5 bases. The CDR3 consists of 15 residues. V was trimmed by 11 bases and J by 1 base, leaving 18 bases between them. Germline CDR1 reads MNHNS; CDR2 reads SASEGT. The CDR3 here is CALVKAGGSYNEQFF. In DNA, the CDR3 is TGTGCCCTCGTGAAAGCCGGAGGTTCCTACAATGAGCAGTTCTTC.

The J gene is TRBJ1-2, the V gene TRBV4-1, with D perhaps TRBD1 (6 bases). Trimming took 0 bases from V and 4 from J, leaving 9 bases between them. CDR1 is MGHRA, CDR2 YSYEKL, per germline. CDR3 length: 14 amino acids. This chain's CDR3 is CASSQEGAPYGYTF. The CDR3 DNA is TGCGCCAGCAGCCAAGAGGGGGCCCCCTATGGCTACACCTTC.

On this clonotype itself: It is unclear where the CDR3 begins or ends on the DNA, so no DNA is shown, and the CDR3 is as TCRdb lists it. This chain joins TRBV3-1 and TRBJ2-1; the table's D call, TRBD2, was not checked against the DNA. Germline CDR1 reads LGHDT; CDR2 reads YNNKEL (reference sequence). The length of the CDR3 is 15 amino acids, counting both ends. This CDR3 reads CASSQVGLGSGELFF.

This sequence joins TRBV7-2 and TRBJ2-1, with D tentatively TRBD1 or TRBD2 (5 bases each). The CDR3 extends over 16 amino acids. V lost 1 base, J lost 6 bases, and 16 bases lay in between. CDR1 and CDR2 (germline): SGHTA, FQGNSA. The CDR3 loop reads CASSLVYTGTFNEQFF. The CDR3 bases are TGTGCCAGCAGCTTAGTCTACACCGGGACCTTCAATGAGCAGTTCTTC.

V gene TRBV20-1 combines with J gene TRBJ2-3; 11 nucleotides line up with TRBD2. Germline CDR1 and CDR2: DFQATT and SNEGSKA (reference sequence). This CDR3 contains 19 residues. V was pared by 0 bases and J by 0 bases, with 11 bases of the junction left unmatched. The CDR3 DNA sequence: TGCAGTGCTAGAGACCTGGTAGGGACTAGCGGAACTAGCACAGATACGCAGTATTTT. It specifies CSARDLVGTSGTSTDTQYF.

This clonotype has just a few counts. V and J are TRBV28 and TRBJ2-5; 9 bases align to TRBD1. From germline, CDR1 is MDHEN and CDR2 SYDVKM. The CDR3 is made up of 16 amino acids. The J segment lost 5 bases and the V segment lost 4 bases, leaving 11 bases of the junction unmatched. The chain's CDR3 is CASSSSSGTGLETQYF. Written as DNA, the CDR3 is TGTGCCAGCAGTTCTTCTTCCGGGACAGGGCTGGAGACCCAGTACTTC.

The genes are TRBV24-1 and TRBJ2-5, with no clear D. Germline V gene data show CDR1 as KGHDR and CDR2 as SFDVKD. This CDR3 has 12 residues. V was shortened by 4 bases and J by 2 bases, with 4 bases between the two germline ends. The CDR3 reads CATSDTQETQYF. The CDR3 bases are TGTGCCACCAGTGACACTCAAGAGACCCAGTACTTC.

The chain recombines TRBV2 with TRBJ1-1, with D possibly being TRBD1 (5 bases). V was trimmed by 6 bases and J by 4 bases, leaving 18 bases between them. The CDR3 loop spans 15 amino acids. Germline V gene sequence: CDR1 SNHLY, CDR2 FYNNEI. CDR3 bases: TGTGCCAGCAGCGAAATAGGGGATGGGGGCACTGAAGCTTTCTTT. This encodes CASSEIGDGGTEAFF. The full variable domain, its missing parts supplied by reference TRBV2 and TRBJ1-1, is EPEVTQTPSHQVTQMGQEVILRCVPISNHLYFYWYRQILGQKVEFLVSFYNNEISEKSEIFDDQFSVERPDGSNFTLKIRSTKLEDSAMYFCASSEIGDGGTEAFFGQGTRLTVV.

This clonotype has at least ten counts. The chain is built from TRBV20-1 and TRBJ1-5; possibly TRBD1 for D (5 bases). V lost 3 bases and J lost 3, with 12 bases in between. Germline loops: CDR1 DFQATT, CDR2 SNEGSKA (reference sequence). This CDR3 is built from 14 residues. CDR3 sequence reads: CSASTGGNNQPQHF. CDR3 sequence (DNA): TGCAGTGCTAGCACCGGGGGAAACAATCAGCCCCAGCATTTT.

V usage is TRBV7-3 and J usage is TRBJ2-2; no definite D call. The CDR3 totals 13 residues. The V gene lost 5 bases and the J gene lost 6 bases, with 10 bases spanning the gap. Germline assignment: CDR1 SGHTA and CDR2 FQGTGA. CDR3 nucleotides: TGTGCCAGCAGCACGAACAACGCCGGGGAGCTGTTTTTT. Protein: CASSTNNAGELFF.

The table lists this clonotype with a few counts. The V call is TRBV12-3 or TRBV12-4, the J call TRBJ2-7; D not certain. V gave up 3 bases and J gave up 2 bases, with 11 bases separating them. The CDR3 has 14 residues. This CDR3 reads CASSFDPSPYEQYF. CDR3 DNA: TGTGCCAGCAGTTTCGACCCTTCACCCTACGAGCAGTACTTC.